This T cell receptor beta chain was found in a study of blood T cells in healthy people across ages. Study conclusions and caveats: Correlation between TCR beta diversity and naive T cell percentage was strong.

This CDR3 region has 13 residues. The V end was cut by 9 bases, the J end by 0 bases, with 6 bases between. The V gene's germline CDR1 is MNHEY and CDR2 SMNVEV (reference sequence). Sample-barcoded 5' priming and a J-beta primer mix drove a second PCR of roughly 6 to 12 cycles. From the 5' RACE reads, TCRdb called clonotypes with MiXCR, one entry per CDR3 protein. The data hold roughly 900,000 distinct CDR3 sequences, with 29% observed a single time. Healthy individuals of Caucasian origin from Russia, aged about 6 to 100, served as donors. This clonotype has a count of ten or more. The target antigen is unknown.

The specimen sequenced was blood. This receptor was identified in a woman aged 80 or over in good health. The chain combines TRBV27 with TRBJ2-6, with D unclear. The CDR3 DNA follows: TGTGCCAGTAAGAGCTCTGGGGCCAACGTCCTGACTTTC. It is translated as CASKSSGANVLTF.